These 2 T cell receptor beta chains originate from one sample sequenced in a study of blood T cell repertoires in COVID-19. Clones were sequenced by immunoSEQ multiplex PCR, and TCRdb holds only the in-frame ones, with some missing. The sample has around 81,000 clones; around four fifths are singletons. Sequencing was carried out using peripheral blood. The receptors derive from a man aged 50-60 years with acute or convalescent COVID-19.

The chain carries TRBV2 and TRBJ1-4; D is unclear. V was trimmed by 8 bases and J by 5 bases, leaving 15 bases between them. The germline V gene encodes CDR1 SNHLY and CDR2 FYNNEI. The CDR3 extends over 14 amino acids. CDR3 amino acids: CASSSGPRNEKLFF. The DNA for the CDR3 is TGTGCCAGCTCGAGCGGGCCGCGCAATGAAAAACTGTTTTTT.

This clone has a single count. The genes are TRBV6-5 and TRBJ1-1; TRBD1 matches 7 bases. Germline V CDR1 and CDR2: MNHEY, SVGAGI. The CDR3 is 15 amino acids. The trim removed 6 bases at V and 10 bases at J, leaving 17 bases unmatched. CDR3 loop: CASSPGQSVRYRAFF. CDR3 in DNA: TGTGCCAGCAGCCCGGGACAGTCCGTACGGTATCGAGCTTTCTTT.